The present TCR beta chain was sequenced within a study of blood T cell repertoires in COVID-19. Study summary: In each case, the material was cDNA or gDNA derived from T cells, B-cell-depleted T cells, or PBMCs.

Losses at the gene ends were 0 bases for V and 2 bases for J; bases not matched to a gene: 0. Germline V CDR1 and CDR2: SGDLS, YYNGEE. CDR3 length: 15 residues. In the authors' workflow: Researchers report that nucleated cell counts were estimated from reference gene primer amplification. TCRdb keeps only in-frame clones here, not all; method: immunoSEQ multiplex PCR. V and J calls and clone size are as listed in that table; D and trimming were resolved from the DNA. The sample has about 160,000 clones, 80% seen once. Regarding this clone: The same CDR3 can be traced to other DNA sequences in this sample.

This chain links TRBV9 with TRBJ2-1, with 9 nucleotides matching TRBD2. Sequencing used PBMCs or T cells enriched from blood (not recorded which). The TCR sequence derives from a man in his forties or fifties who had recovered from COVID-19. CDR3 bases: TGTGCCAGCAGCGTAGGCGGGGGGGCCTACAATGAGCAGTTCTTC. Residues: CASSVGGGAYNEQFF. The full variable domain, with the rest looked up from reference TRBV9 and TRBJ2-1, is DSGVTQTPKHLITATGQRVTLRCSPRSGDLSVYWYQQSLDQGLQFLIQYYNGEERAKGNILERFSAQQFPDLHSELNLSSLELGDSALYFCASSVGGGAYNEQFFGPGTRLTVL.